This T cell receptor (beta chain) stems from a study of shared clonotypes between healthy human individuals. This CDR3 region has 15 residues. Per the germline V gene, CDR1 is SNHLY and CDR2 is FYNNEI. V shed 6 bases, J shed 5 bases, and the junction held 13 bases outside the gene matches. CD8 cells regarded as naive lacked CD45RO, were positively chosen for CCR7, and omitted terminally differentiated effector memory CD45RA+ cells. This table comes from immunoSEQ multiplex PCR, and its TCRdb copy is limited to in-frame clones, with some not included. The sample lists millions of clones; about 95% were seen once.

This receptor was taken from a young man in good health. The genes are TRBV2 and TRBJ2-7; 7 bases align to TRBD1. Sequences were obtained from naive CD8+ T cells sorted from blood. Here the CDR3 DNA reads TGTGCCAGCAGGGATATGTTCGAGGGGGCGAACGAGCAGTACTTC. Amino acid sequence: CASRDMFEGANEQYF.